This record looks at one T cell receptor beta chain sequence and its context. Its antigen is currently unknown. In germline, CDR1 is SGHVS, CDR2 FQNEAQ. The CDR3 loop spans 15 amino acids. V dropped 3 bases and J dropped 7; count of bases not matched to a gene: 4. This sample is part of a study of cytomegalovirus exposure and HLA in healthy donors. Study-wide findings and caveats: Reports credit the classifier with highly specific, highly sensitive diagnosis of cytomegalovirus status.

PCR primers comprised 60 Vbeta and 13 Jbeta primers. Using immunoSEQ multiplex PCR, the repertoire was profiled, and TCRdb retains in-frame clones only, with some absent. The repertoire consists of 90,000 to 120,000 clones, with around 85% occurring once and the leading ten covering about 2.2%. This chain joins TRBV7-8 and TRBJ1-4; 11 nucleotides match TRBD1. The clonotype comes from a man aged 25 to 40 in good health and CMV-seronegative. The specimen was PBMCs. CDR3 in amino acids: CASSFRTGGAEKLFF. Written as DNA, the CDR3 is TGTGCCAGCAGCTTTCGGACAGGGGGCGCTGAAAAACTGTTTTTT.